Presented here are 4 T cell receptor beta chains from one specimen sequenced in a study of PD-L1 blockade in urothelial cancer. Method: immunoSEQ multiplex PCR; TCRdb's copy keeps in-frame clones and lacks some. The sample records roughly 26,000 clones, 86% being singletons. The sample in question was PBMCs, obtained around atezolizumab (anti-PD-L1) treatment. These receptors were collected from a man aged 55 to 70 with urothelial cancer.

The chain uses TRBV6-1 and TRBJ2-5, with TRBD1 matching 9 bases. Germline loops: CDR1 MNHNS, CDR2 SASEGT. The CDR3 has 17 residues. J gave up 5 bases and V 4 bases, and 14 bases lay outside the gene matches. CDR3 protein: CASSGRTGEGFRETQYF. CDR3 in DNA: TGTGCCAGCAGTGGGAGGACAGGGGAAGGTTTTAGGGAGACCCAGTACTTC.

The chain carries TRBV18 and TRBJ2-6; tentatively, D is TRBD2 (7 bases). The CDR3 runs 19 residues. Germline-derived CDR1 and CDR2 are KGHSH and LQKENI. Between the trimmed V and J ends, which lost 3 bases and 2 bases, there was a span of 20 bases. CDR3 nucleotides: TGTGCCAGCTCACCTACCTTAGGGGGGGGAACAACTGGGGCCAACGTCCTGACTTTC. Translating it yields CASSPTLGGGTTGANVLTF.

The chain recombines TRBV2 with TRBJ1-4; the match to TRBD1 covers 8 bases. CDR3 size: 14 residues. Germline trimming cut 4 bases from V and 7 bases from J; bases unmatched to any gene: 5. Germline CDR1 SNHLY, CDR2 FYNNEI. The DNA for the CDR3 is TGTGCCAGCAGTGCCCAGGGGGCGCCTGAAAAACTGTTTTTT. Its translation is CASSAQGAPEKLFF.

The chain carries TRBV5-1 and TRBJ2-7; D is undetermined. Germline V gene data show CDR1 as SGHRS and CDR2 as YFSETQ. The CDR3 runs 15 residues. V lost 0 bases, J lost 2 bases, and 12 bases lay in between. This chain's CDR3 is CASSLAGDSPYEQYF. In DNA form, the CDR3 reads TGCGCCAGCAGCTTGGCAGGTGATTCCCCCTACGAGCAGTACTTC.